One and the same sample provided the 14 T cell receptor beta chains below, sequenced in a study of cytomegalovirus exposure and HLA in healthy donors. This PCR relied on a set of 60 Vbeta primers and 13 Jbeta primers. The protocol was immunoSEQ multiplex PCR, while the TCRdb copy is restricted to in-frame clones and leaves out a portion. This sample has 150,000 to 200,000 clones, with over 80% found just once. The specimen sequenced was PBMCs. The receptors were sampled from a man aged 45 to 65 in good health and CMV-seropositive.

The chain carries TRBV5-6 and TRBJ2-1, with 10 bases that match TRBD1. The germline gives CDR1 SGHDT, CDR2 YYEEEE. CDR3 length: 15 amino acids. V trimming: 5 bases; J trimming: 8 bases; junction bases outside the gene matches: 10. CDR3 DNA sequence: TGTGCCAGCAGTTCCCCGGGACAGGGGATGGATGAGCAGTTCTTC. Translated, it gives CASSSPGQGMDEQFF.

The gene calls are TRBV18 and TRBJ1-1; D is unclear. The V end lost 2 bases, the J end lost 0 bases, and 4 bases lay between the germline ends. CDR3 length: 13 residues. Germline loops: CDR1 KGHSH, CDR2 LQKENI. The CDR3 coding sequence is TGTGCCAGCTCACCAGGGCTGAACACTGAAGCTTTCTTT. It is translated as CASSPGLNTEAFF.

This clone was counted a few times. The V call is TRBV25-1, the J call TRBJ2-1; 11 bases fit TRBD1. Germline V gene sequence: CDR1 MGHDK, CDR2 SYGVNS. The CDR3 extends over 15 amino acids. The V and J ends lost 6 bases and 8 bases, in that order; junction bases with no gene match: 9. The CDR3 DNA sequence: TGTGCCAGCAGACCAGACGGGACAGGGGGACATGAGCAGTTCTTC. It codes for CASRPDGTGGHEQFF.

With regard to this clone: The sample contains more than one DNA sequence encoding this CDR3. This rearrangement joins TRBV27 to TRBJ2-7; D is perhaps TRBD1 (6 bases). Germline V gives CDR1 MNHEY, CDR2 SMNVEV (reference sequence). V shed 6 bases and J shed 2 bases, with 11 bases lying between them. The CDR3 totals 13 residues. DNA for the CDR3: TGTGCCAGCAGCCTAGGACAGACCTACGAGCAGTACTTC. As protein: CASSLGQTYEQYF.

The rearrangement links TRBV13 to TRBJ2-3, with 7 bases that match TRBD2. The germline CDR1 and CDR2 sequences are PRHDT and FYEKMQ (reference sequence). V lost 1 base, J lost 1 base, and 8 bases stayed unmatched. The CDR3 is made up of 17 amino acids. The CDR3 DNA follows: TGTGCCAGCAGCTTAGAGTCGGGGCTAGCGGGCACAGATACGCAGTATTTT. It yields the protein CASSLESGLAGTDTQYF.

The CDR3 loop is CAWADARSTDTQYF. The CDR3 DNA follows: TGTGCCTGGGCTGACGCGCGGAGCACAGATACGCAGTATTTT. The gene calls are TRBV30 and TRBJ2-3; D gene uncertain. V lost 5 bases, J lost 0 bases, and 12 bases lay in between. Germline V CDR1 and CDR2: GTSNPN, SVGIG (reference sequence). This CDR3 region has 14 residues.

Notes on this clone: No conserved phenylalanine or tryptophan is present at the end of the CDR3, so a read error is the likely explanation. The DNA is omitted, as the CDR3 cannot be located on it reliably, and the CDR3 follows TCRdb's listing. The V call is TRBV9, the J call TRBJ1-1; the D call TRBD1 from the table was never checked on the DNA. Both ends counted, the CDR3 spans 10 residues. Germline CDR1 reads SGDLS; CDR2 reads YYNGEE. CDR3 in amino acids: CASSVQSGVH.

This chain connects TRBV7-2 to TRBJ2-3; 15 bases are shared with TRBD2. Per the germline V gene, CDR1 is SGHTA and CDR2 is FQGNSA. This CDR3 is 17 amino acids long. The V segment lost 5 bases and the J segment 4 bases; nucleotides outside the gene matches: 7. The CDR3 sequence: CASSPGLAGGRADTQYF. CDR3 DNA: TGTGCCAGCAGCCCGGGACTAGCGGGGGGCCGGGCAGATACGCAGTATTTT.

A few counts support this clone. The chain carries TRBV6-6 and TRBJ1-1, with 9 positions matching TRBD1. This CDR3 has 14 residues. CDR1 is MNHNY and CDR2 is SVGAGI in the germline V gene (reference sequence). J gave up 5 bases and V 2 bases, and 3 bases lay outside the gene matches. The CDR3 here is CASSYRDRGTEAFF. Here the CDR3 DNA reads TGTGCCAGCAGTTACAGAGACAGGGGGACTGAAGCTTTCTTT.

The genes are TRBV7-3 and TRBJ2-5, with 11 bases identical to TRBD2. Germline loops: CDR1 SGHTA, CDR2 FQGTGA. V shed 6 bases, J shed 1 base, and the junction held 4 bases outside the gene matches. This CDR3 region has 15 residues. This CDR3 is CASSSSGGLQETQYF. The DNA for the CDR3 is TGTGCCAGCAGTTCTAGCGGGGGGCTCCAAGAGACCCAGTACTTC.

The V and J genes are TRBV9 and TRBJ2-3; D uncertain. CDR1 and CDR2 from the germline V gene are SGDLS and YYNGEE. Trimming took off 4 bases at V and 2 bases at J, with 11 bases between the two ends. The length of the CDR3 is 14 residues. The DNA of the CDR3 is TGTGCCAGCAGCCGAGGTTCTCCCACAGATACGCAGTATTTT. Its protein product is CASSRGSPTDTQYF.

The chain links TRBV9 to TRBJ2-6, with D maybe TRBD1 (6 bases). With 4 bases removed from V and 3 bases from J, the gap between germline ends came to 14 bases. This CDR3 contains 16 residues. Germline CDR1 and CDR2: SGDLS and YYNGEE. The CDR3 reads CASSPQSGVGANVLTF. The CDR3 nucleotides are TGTGCCAGCAGCCCCCAGTCAGGGGTTGGGGCCAACGTCCTGACTTTC.

This chain connects TRBV29-1 to TRBJ2-7; TRBD2 is a possible D gene (8 bases). The CDR3 has 14 amino acids. Germline V gene sequence: CDR1 SQVTM, CDR2 ANQGSEA. Trimming shortened V by 4 bases and J by 7 bases, and 20 bases separated the two germline ends. The CDR3 bases are TGCAGCGTTGTTCGGGACAGCGGGAGTCGGGAGCAGTACTTC. It codes for CSVVRDSGSREQYF.

DNA for the CDR3: TGTGCCAGCAGACAGTTCTATAATTCACCCCTCCACTTT. Its translation: CASRQFYNSPLHF. The V and J genes are TRBV7-6 and TRBJ1-6, with unresolved D. Germline CDR1 reads SGHVS; CDR2 reads FNYEAQ. The CDR3 is 13 amino acids. Trimming left V 6 bases short and J 3 bases short, with 6 bases between.